The text below deals with one T cell receptor beta chain. Amplification targeted TCR beta CDR3 regions from RNA transcripts. The study used the HTBI primer set for a first-round RT-PCR of the TCR CDR3. TCRdb processed the multiplex PCR reads anew with MiXCR; each CDR3 protein has one entry. Of approximately 600,000 distinct CDR3 sequences listed, 11% to 15% are singletons. The data were taken from a study of T cells in Graves' hyperthyroidism and ophthalmopathy. Source material: blood. The clonotype was recovered from a woman in her late teens or twenties with Graves' ophthalmopathy.

Here the CDR3 DNA reads TGTGCCAGCAGCCAAGACCCCAAACCCGCCGGATGGGTTGCGGAGACCCAGTACTTC. Its translation: CASSQDPKPAGWVAETQYF. V and J are TRBV14 and TRBJ2-5; D uncertain. The germline V and J ends were trimmed by 0 bases and 5 bases, with 25 bases remaining between them. From germline, CDR1 is SGHDN and CDR2 FVKESK. The CDR3 contains 19 residues.